This T cell receptor beta chain was identified during a study of human T cells and chemical hapten exposure. As for time point: pre-sensitization, week 0. Treatment defined: therapeutic diphenylcyclopropenone sensitization with weekly scalp DPC. TCRdb fed the RACE reads into MiXCR, producing one record per CDR3 protein. Altogether about 380,000 distinct CDR3 sequences are present, 5.1% being singletons, with the ten largest covering 2% to 3%. At least ten counts were recorded for this clonotype. Germline CDR1 DFQATT, CDR2 SNEGSKA (reference sequence). This CDR3 contains 17 residues. Trimming at V came to 6 bases and at J to 2 bases, leaving 17 bases not matched to a gene.

This clonotype originated in a woman in her fifties or sixties with alopecia areata. Some clones in this sample may be carry-over from other donors' samples. V and J are TRBV20-1 and TRBJ2-7, with 9 bases matching TRBD1. This sample comprised whole blood, obtained in connection with sensitization to the hapten diphenylcyclopropenone (DPC). This CDR3 reads CSAPGQGYRGGTYEQYF. The CDR3 nucleotides read TGCAGTGCCCCGGGACAGGGTTACCGCGGGGGTACCTACGAGCAGTACTTC.